This T cell receptor beta chain appears in the sequencing data of a study of cytomegalovirus exposure and HLA in healthy donors (dated by TCRdb to about 2017). Background for the entire study: According to an earlier analysis of a few hundred of the donors, some 180 million T cells yielded over 90 million unique TCR beta sequences and about 300 Gb of sequence data. Roughly 300 gigabases of sequencing data and around 80 million unique TCR sequences made up an early release that covered 640 HLA-typed donors. Of the roughly 420 genotyped donors, 75% to 85% were placed in the genetic ancestry cluster associated with self-reported Caucasian donors. The study aimed to test whether cataloging public T cell receptors could reveal signatures of past pathogen exposure. The T cell repertoires of 666 subjects were profiled by immunosequencing and related to cytomegalovirus serostatus. Along with the approximately 700-subject first cohort, a separate validation cohort of 120 different subjects was used. High-throughput TCR immunosequencing, statistical association of individual TCRs with disease status, and machine learning were combined to predict cytomegalovirus infection status. To study patterns of TCR occurrence, a later analysis re-analyzed previously published TCR beta repertoires from 550 to 800 donors and added high-resolution HLA genotyping. Rather than drawing on any new phenotypic data, the later analysis identified candidate immune exposures from TCR beta sequences and the way those sequences occurred across donors. An earlier analysis of about 600 of the donors used high-throughput TCR beta sequencing to judge whether each TCR beta V gene segment behaved as functional or pseudogenic. Donor age, sex, ethnicity and CMV serostatus were compiled together with the repertoire data. Genome-wide SNP genotypes for about three fifths of the 666 donors were used in a later genetic analysis, which treated that subset as a discovery cohort. Every discovery cohort repertoire had been produced on one sequencing platform. HLA typing included class I and class II loci at four-digit resolution. Typing coverage differed by locus: A, B, C, DRB1 and DQB1 were typed in roughly 629-630 donors, DQA1 in approximately 520, DPA1 in around 610, and DPB1 in roughly 470. About five DR-DQ haplotypes were treated as single units for association and clustering because of strong linkage in the cohort. Among roughly 400 genotyped donors of the cohort, an average of roughly 230,000 unique TCR beta nucleotide sequences was sequenced per donor, of which 15% to 20% were non-productive. On the study overall, not on this receptor specifically: Across donors, most TCR sequences were observed very rarely, whereas some public TCRs were present in many individuals. An earlier analysis of several hundred of the donors showed that most TCR beta V segments appeared in productive rearrangements either about 87% or about 30% of the time, which broadly matched IMGT annotations. The only immune exposure information available for the cohort was CMV serostatus. In a later analysis, some 17,000 TCR beta sequences were associated with specific HLA alleles at a false discovery rate of 0.05. Only TCR beta chains were sequenced in this cohort, and the absence of alpha or paired-chain data limited detectable features. Strong co-occurrence of HLA alleles, especially DR and DQ, made assigning TCR associations to individual alleles difficult. The 87-base-pair reads could not distinguish some IMGT-functional V segments, including TRBV6-2 and TRBV6-3, so those segments were excluded. A group of highly shared sequence variants was considered likely to be a technical artifact of the sequencing pipeline. Linkage disequilibrium might explain the correlated functional status among segregating V segments, but an unknown experimental factor could not be ruled out. The classifier was reported to diagnose cytomegalovirus status with high specificity and sensitivity in both the original cohort and the validation cohort. A few of the identified cytomegalovirus-associated TCR beta chains were confirmed in vitro to be specific for cytomegalovirus antigens. A total of roughly 160 TCR beta chains were listed by the study as associated with cytomegalovirus. A later analysis reported that several top co-occurrence clusters appeared linked to parvovirus B19, influenza, CMV and Epstein-Barr virus. Seventeen rarely observed V segments, including chromosome 9 orphons, were excluded from the earlier analysis of about 600 of the donors because counts were too low. Compared with the approximately 700-donor mean, donors in an Asian-associated ancestry cluster had fewer N-insertions in productive TCRs, according to a later genetic analysis. HLA typing was unavailable for some donors at each locus, so association tests used only the typed subset. It was suggested by the authors that the approach could potentially be generalized to other disease states and immunological phenotypes. A further reported finding was that TCR beta sequences accurately predicted the HLA-A and HLA-B alleles for most subjects in the first cohort. In a later genetic analysis, a missense DCLRE1C variant was associated with V-gene and J-gene trimming of TCR beta chains, and the association was replicated in an independent cohort. The presence/absence analyses assumed that sequencing depth was roughly uniform across donors, and that assumption may not be true. According to a later analysis, most CMV-associated TCR beta chains appeared to be HLA-restricted, and the HLA associations seemed to be driven largely by CMV exposure. In a later analysis, HLA-associated TCR beta chains were found to be more clonally expanded and to have lower generation probabilities than equally common non-associated chains. According to a later analysis, TCR association rates differed among HLA loci, with DRB1 alleles showing the most associated TCRs and HLA-C alleles showing the fewest.

Libraries came from the immunoSEQ multiplex PCR assay. For the multiplex PCR, a mixture combining 60 forward primers for TCR Vbeta segments and 13 reverse primers for TCR Jbeta segments was used. Amplification of the CDR3 region of rearranged TCR beta genes was performed with a multiplex PCR assay on genomic DNA. On the Illumina HiSeq System, the amplified TCR beta libraries were sequenced as 87-base-pair reads. The study's own analysis went as follows. Across the 670 or so repertoires, a later analysis counted some 81 million unique TCR beta chains, some 11 million of which were shared by at least two donors. To remove PCR and sequencing errors, raw reads were error-corrected and collapsed into unique sequences using a nearest-neighbor algorithm that merged closely related sequences. To assign V, D and J gene segments, CDR3 sequences were aligned to IMGT reference sequences. For a sequence to be retained, at least a six-nucleotide match to both a V gene segment and a J gene segment was required. A rearrangement was called productive if the CDR3 had no stop codons and remained in frame with V and J, and every other rearrangement was called non-productive. CDR3 was defined according to IMGT convention as the region running from the second conserved V-encoded cysteine to the conserved J-encoded phenylalanine. The earlier analysis of 450 to 750 of the donors excluded any sequence lacking an unambiguous match to a single V gene segment. In an earlier analysis of 587 of the donors, a V segment was called functional when productive rearrangements were above 56.7%, and segregating when the standard deviation between donors exceeded 5%. A statistical classification framework was developed to diagnose cytomegalovirus status using the catalog of TCR beta chain sequences. A later analysis assigned V and J genes by comparing TCR nucleotide sequences with IMGT/GENE-DB human TR gene sequences. A later analysis assigned CDR3 sequences and most-parsimonious VDJ recombination scenarios with the TCRdist pipeline. A later analysis defined each TCR beta chain by its CDR3 amino acid sequence plus V-gene family, and excluded reads lacking a unique V-gene family. To address suspected cross-contamination and a sequencing artifact, a later analysis removed over 500 highly shared, low-generation-probability nucleotide sequences. In a later analysis, a clonal expansion index was calculated for each public chain from normalized within-repertoire ranks of inferred template counts. In a later analysis, generation probabilities were computed with a VDJ recombination model fitted to out-of-frame rearrangements, and the resulting probabilities were checked against IGoR. In a later analysis, TCR-TCR, TCR-HLA and TCR-CMV co-occurrence was scored with hypergeometric tests, and a repertoire-size bias correction was applied to TCR pairs. A later analysis estimated false discovery rates by permuting HLA or CMV assignments 20 times. In a later analysis, co-occurring TCRs were grouped with DBSCAN, and TCRdist sequence similarity was added when clustering was performed within HLA-allele-positive subsets. Co-occurrence clustering excluded repertoires with fewer than 30,000 or more than 120,000 public chains, plus five with anomalous nucleotide sharing. As stored in TCRdb, this immuneACCESS dataset retains in-frame rearrangements with V and J assigned. A fraction of the clones does not appear; measured against another copy, unresolved V genes explain less than half of the discrepancy, and the remainder lacks a known reason. The DNA was the basis for D and trimming; V, J and clone size are from that table. This sample holds roughly 130,000 clones; roughly 88% were observed only once. The ten largest clones take up approximately 2.4% of the sample.

Of note for this clone: What antigen it recognizes has not been identified. No much larger clone is present one base from it, and per-base qualities are unavailable.

At the junction V is shortened by 4 bases and J by 7 bases; bases outside the gene matches: 3. The CDR3 sequence holds 13 residues, the cysteine and phenylalanine included. This entry keeps only the CDR3 DNA: 39 bases, framed from base 1. Based on the germline V gene (reference sequence), the CDR1 and CDR2 sequences are PRHDT and FYEKMQ. In total, 600 or so healthy bone marrow donors made up the cohort. At the time of sampling, every cohort member was nominally healthy, though immune exposures that went unrecorded were likely present. The donor was CMV seronegative and belonged to the group of 350 to 400 seronegative cohort members. Each donor provided a peripheral blood sample, and peripheral blood mononuclear cells were used for TCR beta sequencing. The Qiagen DNeasy Blood Extraction Kit was used to extract genomic DNA from the blood cell samples.

The TCR was taken from a man aged 50 or older in good health and CMV-seronegative. The chain uses TRBV13 and TRBJ2-3; 9 bases in the junction line up with TRBD1. The sequenced sample was PBMCs. The CDR3 has the sequence CASSSGQGNTQYF. The DNA sequence is given as TGTGCCAGCAGCTCCGGACAGGGGAATACGCAGTATTTT.